These T cell receptor beta chains were read from a single sample in a study of radiation and T cells in renal cell carcinoma. Produced via immunoSEQ multiplex PCR; TCRdb's table is partial and in-frame only. The repertoire holds 150,000 to 190,000 clones, with roughly 87% as singletons. This sample comprised blood, obtained from a patient whose treatment included radiotherapy and nephrectomy. Source of these receptors: a woman aged 45-60 years with renal cell carcinoma. CDR3s include the opening cysteine and the closing phenylalanine or tryptophan. Each record gives: J gene, D gene, clone size, V gene, CDR3 DNA, CDR3 protein. A D gene is named only where the DNA matches it firmly. Clone size appears in some rows only: once, few, many, or a class for an expanded clone.

J: TRBJ1-2; D: .; size: .; V: TRBV9; DNA: TGTGCCAGCAGCCCTCACTCGGGTGGCTACACCTTC; CDR3: CASSPHSGGYTF
J: TRBJ2-1; D: .; size: .; V: TRBV19; DNA: TGTGCCAGTGCCAAGGACAGATACAATGAGCAGTTCTTC; CDR3: CASAKDRYNEQFF
J: TRBJ2-3; D: TRBD1; size: .; V: TRBV13; DNA: TGTGCCAGCAGCACCACAGGGGGCACAGATACGCAGTATTTT; CDR3: CASSTTGGTDTQYF
J: TRBJ2-4; D: TRBD1; size: .; V: TRBV9; DNA: TGTGCCAGCAGCGGCATCACAGGGGGCCAAAACATTCAGTACTTC; CDR3: CASSGITGGQNIQYF
J: TRBJ1-1; D: .; size: .; V: TRBV7-2; DNA: TGTGCCAGCAGCTTGGGGGTTGTGAACACTGAAGCTTTCTTT; CDR3: CASSLGVVNTEAFF
J: TRBJ1-1; D: .; size: .; V: TRBV7-8; DNA: TGTGCCAGCAGCCCCAATAGGGGTTTGACTGAAGCTTTCTTT; CDR3: CASSPNRGLTEAFF
J: TRBJ1-1; D: TRBD1; size: .; V: TRBV30; DNA: TGTGCCTGGAGGGGACAGGGTTACACTGAAGCTTTCTTT; CDR3: CAWRGQGYTEAFF
J: TRBJ2-3; D: .; size: .; V: TRBV2; DNA: TGTGCCAGCAGTGAAGGCCTAGCAGTTGGGTATACGCAGTATTTT; CDR3: CASSEGLAVGYTQYF
J: TRBJ1-5; D: .; size: few; V: TRBV7-8; DNA: TGTGCCAGCAGCTTAGAGGGGTTCCAGCCCCAGCATTTT; CDR3: CASSLEGFQPQHF
J: TRBJ2-7; D: TRBD2; size: .; V: TRBV10-3; DNA: TGTGCCATCAGTGAGGGACTAGCGGGGGATTACGAGCAGTACTTC; CDR3: CAISEGLAGDYEQYF
J: TRBJ2-3; D: TRBD2; size: .; V: TRBV4-1; DNA: TGCGCCAGCAGCCAAGACCCTAGCGGGGCTAGCACAGATACGCAGTATTTT; CDR3: CASSQDPSGASTDTQYF
J: TRBJ2-7; D: .; size: .; V: TRBV5-4; DNA: TGTGCCAGCAGCTTGGCAGGGAAGTCCTACGAGCAGTACTTC; CDR3: CASSLAGKSYEQYF
J: TRBJ1-1; D: TRBD1; size: .; V: TRBV7-2; DNA: TGTGCCAGCAGCTTATACAGGGGCGCTGGCACTGAAGCTTTCTTT; CDR3: CASSLYRGAGTEAFF
J: TRBJ1-2; D: .; size: .; V: TRBV6-6; DNA: TGTGCCAGCAGTTACTCCCCAGGGGAGGGCTACACCTTC; CDR3: CASSYSPGEGYTF
J: TRBJ2-1; D: .; size: .; V: TRBV15; DNA: TGTGCCACCAGCAGACCTGGCCGTAATGAGCAGTTCTTC; CDR3: CATSRPGRNEQFF
J: TRBJ2-5; D: TRBD2; size: .; V: TRBV6-4; DNA: TGTGCCAGCAGTGACCGACTAGCGGGGGGGCGAGAGACCCAGTACTTC; CDR3: CASSDRLAGGRETQYF
J: TRBJ2-5; D: TRBD2; size: .; V: TRBV5-4; DNA: TGTGCCAGCAGCCTCCCCCTAGCGGGTCAAGAGACCCAGTACTTC; CDR3: CASSLPLAGQETQYF
J: TRBJ2-7; D: .; size: .; V: TRBV19; DNA: TGTGCCAGTAGTATAGGATTAGAATACGAGCAGTACTTC; CDR3: CASSIGLEYEQYF
J: TRBJ2-7; D: TRBD1; size: .; V: TRBV19; DNA: TGTGCCAGTAGTATCACCGGGACAGGGAGCAACGAGCAGTACTTC; CDR3: CASSITGTGSNEQYF
J: TRBJ1-1; D: .; size: few; V: TRBV30; DNA: TGTGCCTGGAGTGATCAGGCCATTAACACTGAAGCTTTCTTT; CDR3: CAWSDQAINTEAFF
J: TRBJ1-1; D: .; size: .; V: TRBV29-1; DNA: TGCAGCGCTGATGAAATCGGTAACGAAGCTTTCTTT; CDR3: CSADEIGNEAFF
J: TRBJ1-5; D: .; size: few; V: TRBV5-6; DNA: TGTGCCAGCAGCTTAAACTCAGGGGATAGCAATCAGCCCCAGCATTTT; CDR3: CASSLNSGDSNQPQHF
J: TRBJ2-7; D: .; size: .; V: TRBV28; DNA: TGTGCCAGCAGTACAGGGACAAAAGGGGCCTACGAGCAGTACTTC; CDR3: CASSTGTKGAYEQYF
J: TRBJ1-2; D: .; size: .; V: TRBV5-5; DNA: TGTGCCAGCAGCTTGGCGACCCCCCGGGAGTATGGCTACACCTTC; CDR3: CASSLATPREYGYTF
J: TRBJ1-3; D: TRBD1; size: .; V: TRBV5-1; DNA: TGCGCCAGCAGCTCTCTTGACAGGGACGGAAACACCATATATTTT; CDR3: CASSSLDRDGNTIYF
J: TRBJ1-6; D: .; size: .; V: TRBV9; DNA: TGTGCCAGCAGCGCTGACTTAAATTCACCCCTCCACTTT; CDR3: CASSADLNSPLHF
J: TRBJ1-6; D: .; size: .; V: TRBV2; DNA: TGTGCCAGCAGTGAGCAGGATTTGAAGTCACCCCTCCACTTT; CDR3: CASSEQDLKSPLHF
J: TRBJ2-7; D: TRBD1; size: .; V: TRBV2; DNA: TGTGCCAGCAGTGGGGGGACAGTTTCCTACGAGCAGTACTTC; CDR3: CASSGGTVSYEQYF
J: TRBJ1-3; D: TRBD1; size: .; V: TRBV29-1; DNA: TGCAGCGCCGGACAGGGAGCTGGAAACACCATATATTTT; CDR3: CSAGQGAGNTIYF
J: TRBJ1-5; D: .; size: .; V: TRBV2; DNA: TGTGCCAGCAGTGATGTGACATTAGATCAGCCCCAGCATTTT; CDR3: CASSDVTLDQPQHF
J: TRBJ2-1; D: .; size: once; V: TRBV4-2; DNA: TGTGCCAGCAGCCAAGAGGCCCAAAGCTCCTACAATGAGCAGTTCTTC; CDR3: CASSQEAQSSYNEQFF
J: TRBJ2-1; D: .; size: .; V: TRBV5-1; DNA: TGCGCCAGCAGCTTGAGGGGGAGCTCCTACAATGAGCAGTTCTTC; CDR3: CASSLRGSSYNEQFF
J: TRBJ1-5; D: .; size: .; V: TRBV9; DNA: TGTGCCAGCAACAGAGGGGGTAGCAATCAGCCCCAGCATTTT; CDR3: CASNRGGSNQPQHF
J: TRBJ1-1; D: .; size: .; V: TRBV14; DNA: TGTGCCAGCAGCCATCTTTCGGGGGCCACTGAAGCTTTCTTT; CDR3: CASSHLSGATEAFF
J: TRBJ2-7; D: .; size: .; V: TRBV5-5; DNA: TGTGCCAGCAGCTCCCAGGGTCTTGGCAGCTACGAGCAGTACTTC; CDR3: CASSSQGLGSYEQYF
J: TRBJ2-3; D: .; size: .; V: TRBV5-1; DNA: TGCGCCAGCAGCTTGGATCCGGGAAGCACAGATACGCAGTATTTT; CDR3: CASSLDPGSTDTQYF
J: TRBJ2-1; D: .; size: .; V: TRBV14; DNA: TGTGCCAGCAGCCAAGGTGTGGGGACCTACAATGAGCAGTTCTTC; CDR3: CASSQGVGTYNEQFF
J: TRBJ2-7; D: .; size: once; V: TRBV15; DNA: TGTGCCACCAGCAGAGATCCAGGCTTTACCTACGAGCAGTACTTC; CDR3: CATSRDPGFTYEQYF
J: TRBJ2-2; D: .; size: .; V: TRBV11-1; DNA: TGTGCCAGCAGCTTAGGGTCTGTACCCGGGGAGCTGTTTTTT; CDR3: CASSLGSVPGELFF
J: TRBJ2-5; D: .; size: .; V: TRBV15; DNA: TGTGCCACCAGCAGAACATACGGACAGAGTGAAGAGACCCAGTACTTC; CDR3: CATSRTYGQSEETQYF
J: TRBJ1-2; D: .; size: .; V: TRBV29-1; DNA: TGCAGCGTTCGGACCGTAACCGCTAACTATGGCTACACCTTC; CDR3: CSVRTVTANYGYTF
J: TRBJ2-1; D: TRBD2; size: .; V: TRBV4-2; DNA: TGTGCCAGCAGCCAAGAAGGCGGGGAGCGGGGGTGGTTTGAGCAGTTCTTC; CDR3: CASSQEGGERGWFEQFF
J: TRBJ2-5; D: .; size: .; V: TRBV7-2; DNA: TGTGCCAGCAGCTTACCAGTCCAGTCCTCGGAGACCCAGTACTTC; CDR3: CASSLPVQSSETQYF
J: TRBJ1-5; D: .; size: .; V: TRBV30; DNA: TGTGCCTGGAGTGTGTCAGGGTCAGGCCAGCCCCAGCATTTT; CDR3: CAWSVSGSGQPQHF
J: TRBJ1-2; D: .; size: .; V: TRBV25-1; DNA: TGTGCCAGCAGTGAAACAGGGAAAGGAGATGGCTACACCTTC; CDR3: CASSETGKGDGYTF
J: TRBJ1-1; D: .; size: .; V: TRBV7-8; DNA: TGTGCCAGCAGCTTGGGGAGGGGCCGGGGCACTGAAGCTTTCTTT; CDR3: CASSLGRGRGTEAFF
J: TRBJ2-7; D: .; size: .; V: TRBV4-1; DNA: TGCGCCAGCAGCCTAGAGTACAGGGCTACCTACGAGCAGTACTTC; CDR3: CASSLEYRATYEQYF
J: TRBJ2-7; D: .; size: .; V: TRBV5-1; DNA: TGCGCCAGCAGCTTGGAGGAGTGGGGCAACCTAGCTTCCTACGAGCAGTACTTC; CDR3: CASSLEEWGNLASYEQYF
J: TRBJ1-2; D: .; size: .; V: TRBV29-1; DNA: TGCAGCGTTGAATCCGGGAGCTATGGCTACACCTTC; CDR3: CSVESGSYGYTF
J: TRBJ1-3; D: .; size: few; V: TRBV14; DNA: TGTGCCAGCAGCCAAGATACAGTACTCTCTGGAAACACCATATATTTT; CDR3: CASSQDTVLSGNTIYF
J: TRBJ2-1; D: .; size: .; V: TRBV15; DNA: TGTGCCACCAGCACCGGGGACTCCTACAATGAGCAGTTCTTC; CDR3: CATSTGDSYNEQFF
J: TRBJ2-7; D: .; size: .; V: TRBV6-5; DNA: TGTGCCAGCAGCAACACCAGCTCCTACGAGCAGTACTTC; CDR3: CASSNTSSYEQYF
J: TRBJ1-1; D: .; size: few; V: TRBV29-1; DNA: TGCAGCACCCATCCGACTGTGAACACTGAAGCTTTCTTT; CDR3: CSTHPTVNTEAFF